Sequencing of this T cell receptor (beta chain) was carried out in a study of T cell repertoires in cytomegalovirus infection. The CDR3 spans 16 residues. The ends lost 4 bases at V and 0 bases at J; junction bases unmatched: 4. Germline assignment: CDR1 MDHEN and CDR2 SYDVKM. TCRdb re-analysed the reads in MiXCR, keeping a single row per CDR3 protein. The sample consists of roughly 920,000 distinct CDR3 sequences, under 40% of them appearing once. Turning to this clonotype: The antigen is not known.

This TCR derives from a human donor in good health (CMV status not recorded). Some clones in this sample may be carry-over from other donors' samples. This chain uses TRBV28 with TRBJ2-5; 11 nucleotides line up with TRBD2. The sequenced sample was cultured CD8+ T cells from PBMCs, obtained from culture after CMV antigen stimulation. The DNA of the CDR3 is TGTGCCAGCAGTTCCCTGGGACTAGCGGACCAAGAGACCCAGTACTTC. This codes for CASSSLGLADQETQYF.